These T cell receptor beta chains were read from a single sample in a study of blood T cell repertoires in COVID-19. Profiling relied on immunoSEQ multiplex PCR, and the TCRdb table lists in-frame clones only, not all of them. The sample carries roughly 200,000 clones, 80% to 90% recorded once. Input material: PBMCs or T cells enriched from blood (not recorded which). The source is a woman aged 45-59 years in a cohort exposed to, infected with or recovered from COVID-19 (not recorded which). The CDR3 runs from the conserved cysteine through the conserved F or W. The D gene is left open where the match is weak. Clone sizes are given selectively: once, few, many, or a class where the clone is expanded.

15 | - | TRBJ2-1 | - | TRBV19 | CASSIAAVRYNEQFF | TGTGCCAGTAGTATAGCCGCCGTGCGTTACAATGAGCAGTTCTTC
17 | TRBD2 | TRBJ2-3 | - | TRBV5-1 | CASSLAVGLAGTDTQYF | TGCGCCAGCAGCTTGGCCGTTGGACTAGCGGGCACAGATACGCAGTATTTT
13 | - | TRBJ2-7 | - | TRBV6-2/TRBV6-3 | CASSEDTYYEQYF | TGTGCCAGCAGTGAGGACACCTACTACGAGCAGTACTTC
19 | TRBD1 | TRBJ1-3 | - | TRBV4-1 | CASSQDPGQAVFSGNTIYF | TGCGCCAGCAGCCAAGACCCGGGACAGGCTGTATTCTCTGGAAACACCATATATTTT
13 | TRBD1 | TRBJ1-6 | - | TRBV29-1 | CSAQGGSNSPLHF | TGCAGCGCACAAGGGGGCTCTAATTCACCCCTCCACTTT
16 | TRBD1 | TRBJ1-2 | many | TRBV3-1/TRBV3-2 | CASSPKRYRGNYGYTF | TGTGCCAGCAGCCCCAAGCGTTACAGGGGTAATTATGGCTACACCTTC
11 | - | TRBJ1-2 | - | TRBV5-4 | CASPITGGYTF | TGTGCCAGCCCAATAACAGGGGGCTACACCTTC
14 | - | TRBJ1-6 | - | TRBV19 | CASRTEAWGSPLHF | TGTGCCAGTAGGACAGAGGCCTGGGGATCACCCCTCCACTTT
15 | - | TRBJ1-2 | - | TRBV5-6 | CASSLQDRHYYGYTF | TGTGCCAGCAGCTTGCAGGACAGACACTACTATGGCTACACCTTC
14 | - | TRBJ2-4 | - | TRBV7-2 | CASSFRGTKNIQYF | TGTGCCAGCAGCTTCAGGGGAACCAAAAACATTCAGTACTTC
15 | - | TRBJ1-1 | - | TRBV15 | CATSRDLGAGTEAFF | TGTGCCACCAGCAGAGATCTGGGGGCGGGCACTGAAGCTTTCTTT
11 | - | TRBJ1-4 | - | TRBV12-3/TRBV12-4 | CASSFREKLFF | TGTGCCAGCAGTTTCAGGGAAAAACTGTTTTTT
13 | TRBD1 | TRBJ1-1 | - | TRBV2 | CASSGTANTEAFF | TGTGCCAGCAGCGGGACAGCGAACACTGAAGCTTTCTTT
16 | TRBD2 | TRBJ2-3 | - | TRBV9 | CASSVVSGGAVDTQYF | TGTGCCAGCAGCGTAGTTAGCGGGGGGGCGGTAGATACGCAGTATTTT
13 | - | TRBJ1-1 | - | TRBV7-9 | CASSLKGVAEAFF | TGTGCCAGCAGCTTAAAGGGAGTCGCTGAAGCTTTCTTT
14 | - | TRBJ2-3 | - | TRBV5-4 | CASSLAVSSDTQYF | TGTGCCAGCAGCTTGGCCGTCTCCTCAGATACGCAGTATTTT
16 | - | TRBJ1-3 | - | TRBV4-1 | CASSPPWGRAGNTIYF | TGCGCCAGCAGCCCCCCTTGGGGCAGGGCTGGAAACACCATATATTTT
12 | TRBD1 | TRBJ2-7 | - | TRBV5-1 | CASSWTGFEQYF | TGCGCCAGCAGCTGGACAGGGTTCGAGCAGTACTTC
13 | - | TRBJ2-3 | - | TRBV9 | CASSVQSQDTQYF | TGTGCCAGCAGCGTCCAGTCCCAGGATACGCAGTATTTT
16 | TRBD1 | TRBJ1-5 | once | TRBV27 | CASSSDRSNSNQPQHF | TGTGCCAGCAGTTCGGACAGGAGTAATAGCAATCAGCCCCAGCATTTT
19 | - | TRBJ2-2 | - | TRBV10-3 | CAISESKARASKGTGELFF | TGTGCCATCAGTGAGTCGAAGGCTAGGGCTAGCAAAGGCACCGGGGAGCTGTTTTTT
16 | TRBD1 | TRBJ1-2 | - | TRBV3-1/TRBV3-2 | CASRRGSGQGSSGYTF | TGTGCCAGCAGGAGGGGGTCAGGACAGGGTTCGAGTGGCTACACCTTC
16 | - | TRBJ2-7 | few | TRBV4-1 | CASSQEGGTTSQQQYF | TGCGCCAGCAGCCAAGAAGGTGGGACAACAAGCCAACAGCAGTACTTC
11 | - | TRBJ2-7 | - | TRBV2 | CASREIYEQYF | TGTGCCAGCAGGGAAATATACGAGCAGTACTTC
13 | - | TRBJ1-5 | - | TRBV19 | CASSTTGNQPQHF | TGTGCCAGTAGTACGACAGGAAATCAGCCCCAGCATTTT
14 | - | TRBJ1-2 | - | TRBV19 | CASKRAGVNYGYTF | TGTGCCAGTAAGAGGGCAGGGGTTAACTATGGCTACACCTTC
17 | TRBD2 | TRBJ2-7 | few | TRBV5-1 | CASSPGGSRGDLYEQYF | TGCGCCAGCAGCCCCGGGGGTTCGCGGGGGGACCTATACGAGCAGTACTTC
13 | - | TRBJ1-2 | - | TRBV10-3 | CAISYRQEGGYTF | TGTGCCATCTCGTATCGACAGGAAGGAGGCTACACCTTC
19 | - | TRBJ1-5 | - | TRBV15 | CATSRDPLRGDNSNQPQHF | TGTGCCACCAGCAGAGATCCGCTGCGCGGGGATAATAGCAATCAGCCCCAGCATTTT
15 | - | TRBJ1-3 | - | TRBV4-2 | CASSQDLTKGNTIYF | TGTGCCAGCAGCCAAGATCTAACCAAGGGAAACACCATATATTTT
14 | TRBD1 | TRBJ1-2 | few | TRBV14 | CASSQGTGINGYTF | TGTGCCAGCAGCCAAGGGACAGGGATTAATGGCTACACCTTC
15 | - | TRBJ2-1 | - | TRBV3-1/TRBV3-2 | CASSQDRAAYNEQFF | TGTGCCAGCAGCCAAGACAGGGCTGCCTACAATGAGCAGTTCTTC
13 | - | TRBJ1-1 | - | TRBV4-3 | CASSPRQDTEAFF | TGCGCCAGCAGCCCACGACAGGACACTGAAGCTTTCTTT